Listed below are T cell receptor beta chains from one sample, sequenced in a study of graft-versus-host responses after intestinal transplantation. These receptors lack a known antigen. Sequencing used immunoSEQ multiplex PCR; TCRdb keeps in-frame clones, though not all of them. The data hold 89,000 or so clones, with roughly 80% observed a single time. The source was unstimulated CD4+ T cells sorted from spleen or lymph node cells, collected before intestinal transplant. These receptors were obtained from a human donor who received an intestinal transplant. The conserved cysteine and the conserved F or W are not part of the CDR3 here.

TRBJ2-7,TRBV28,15,ASSLSKLAGGIHEQY
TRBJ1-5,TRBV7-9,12,ASSATVSNQPQH
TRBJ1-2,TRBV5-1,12,ASSLGGDNYGYT
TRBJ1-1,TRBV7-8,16,ASSSRQGLKKMNTEAF
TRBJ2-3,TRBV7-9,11,ASSLGVTGTQY
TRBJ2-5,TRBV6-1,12,ASSEAGLLETQY
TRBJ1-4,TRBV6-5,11,ASTLGVGGKLF
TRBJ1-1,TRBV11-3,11,ASSSDRNTEAF
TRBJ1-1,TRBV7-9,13,ASRPIPGTSTEAF
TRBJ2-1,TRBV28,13,ASSVPGGTLNEQF
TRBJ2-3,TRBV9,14,ASSVRTSGVGDTQY
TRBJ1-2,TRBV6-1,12,ASSEVANDYGYT
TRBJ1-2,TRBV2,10,ASGEGGYGYT
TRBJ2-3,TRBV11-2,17,ASSSSLNSRLTSGNTQY
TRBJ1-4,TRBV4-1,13,ASSPKGATNEKLF
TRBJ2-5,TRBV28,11,ASSLLYQETQY
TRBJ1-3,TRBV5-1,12,ASSFGGTGNTIY
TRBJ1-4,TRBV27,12,ASSRLATNEKLF
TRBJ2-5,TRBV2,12,ASSRTATIVLQY
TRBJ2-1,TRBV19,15,ASSPARTQSSYNEQF
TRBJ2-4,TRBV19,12,ASSMAGAGDIQY
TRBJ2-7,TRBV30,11,AWSLDRGYEQY
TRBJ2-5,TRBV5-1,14,ASSLVPSGSQETQY
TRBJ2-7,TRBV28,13,ASSSRDRLTYEQY
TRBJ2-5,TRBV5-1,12,ASSTTLAKETQY
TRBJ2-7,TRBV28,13,ASSPHTGGAYEQY
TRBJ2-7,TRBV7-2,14,ASSLGPLGIAYEQY
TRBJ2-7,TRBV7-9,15,ASSLGVGGQSSYEQY
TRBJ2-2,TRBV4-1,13,ASSLSSGGGGELF
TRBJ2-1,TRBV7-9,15,ASSLPGTSLVFHEQF
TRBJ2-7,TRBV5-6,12,ASQKGAAFYEQY
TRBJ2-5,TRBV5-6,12,ASSLAGVQETQY
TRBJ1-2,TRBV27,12,ASSPQGRGYGYT
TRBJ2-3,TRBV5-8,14,ASSLASSGSGHTQY